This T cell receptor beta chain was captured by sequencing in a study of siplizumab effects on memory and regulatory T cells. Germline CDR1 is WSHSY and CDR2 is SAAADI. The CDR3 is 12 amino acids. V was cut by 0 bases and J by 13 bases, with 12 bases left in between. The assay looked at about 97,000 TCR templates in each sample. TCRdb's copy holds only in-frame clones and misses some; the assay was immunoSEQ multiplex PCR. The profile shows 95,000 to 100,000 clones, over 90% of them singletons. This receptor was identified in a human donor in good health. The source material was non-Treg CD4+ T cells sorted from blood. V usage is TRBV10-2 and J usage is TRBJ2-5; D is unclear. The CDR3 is CASSESMMRRYF. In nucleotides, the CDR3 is TGCGCCAGCAGTGAGTCGATGATGCGCCGGTACTTC.